A selection of T cell receptor beta chains follows, all from one sample in a study of cytomegalovirus exposure and HLA in healthy donors. Measured with immunoSEQ multiplex PCR; TCRdb has only the in-frame clones, and not every one. The sample yields about 130,000 clones, over 70% seen once. The specimen sequenced was PBMCs. These receptors all stem from a woman in her 50s in good health and CMV-seronegative. Each CDR3 is given with its conserved first and last residue.

V,J,CDR3
TRBV6-9,TRBJ2-1,CAPKGPRGEDNEQFF
TRBV5-6,TRBJ1-2,CASSLGYPAGNGYTF
TRBV25-1,TRBJ1-5,CASSPGGNQPQHF
TRBV29-1,TRBJ2-1,CSLQDMTGGEGEQFF
TRBV27,TRBJ2-1,CASSSRIVGRAPYNEQFF
TRBV11-1,TRBJ2-7,CASSLGQGAEQYF
TRBV2,TRBJ1-6,CASSLTDRDNSPLHF
TRBV28,TRBJ2-7,CASRVGTGLAEQYF
TRBV5-1,TRBJ1-1,CASSRADLGRTEAFF
TRBV29-1,TRBJ2-1,CSLKGQGVRYEQFF
TRBV18,TRBJ2-7,CASSPPAGTSGSYEQYF
TRBV11-2,TRBJ2-7,CASSNRGEQYF
TRBV4-2,TRBJ2-2,CASSQGFTEMNTGELFF
TRBV10-3,TRBJ1-5,CAISESEDQPQHF
TRBV27,TRBJ2-3,CASSLGARGSTDTQYF
TRBV2,TRBJ1-1,CASRGTRDRGIAFF
TRBV5-6,TRBJ1-3,CASSFYRGNTIYF
TRBV10-3,.,CAISETYEQYF
TRBV19,TRBJ2-1,CASSSGAGTYNEQFF
TRBV5-6,TRBJ2-1,CASSTEGHGNEQFF
TRBV16,TRBJ1-5,CASSSLGQGVVQPQHF
TRBV30,TRBJ1-2,CAWSVEANYGYTF
TRBV2,TRBJ1-3,CASSLNTGSGNTIYF
TRBV28,TRBJ1-5,CASSSREGPRGPQHF
TRBV29-1,TRBJ2-2,CSAERFRGRADTGELFF
TRBV5-1,TRBJ2-7,CASSRGQRAEQYF
TRBV6-1,TRBJ1-2,CASRTGTDYSYGYTF
TRBV7-8,TRBJ1-1,CASSSRGGVGAFF
TRBV25-1,TRBJ2-1,CASSEEGAPRDEQFF
TRBV7-8,TRBJ2-1,CASSSDSGSFSIEQFF
TRBV13,TRBJ2-1,CASSLRGTSFSSSYNEQFF
TRBV2,TRBJ2-2,CASSLFRDTGELFF
TRBV6-1,TRBJ2-7,CASRNRGLGTYEQYF
TRBV7-8,TRBJ1-5,CASSALTGGFNQPQHF
TRBV5-6,TRBJ2-7,CASSSGNYEQYF
TRBV28,TRBJ1-3,CASTPEVGGNGNTIYF
TRBV12-5,TRBJ2-2,CASGTTGETGELFF
TRBV28,TRBJ2-2,CASSTQGGRYTGELFF
TRBV11-2,TRBJ2-7,CASSLLSGYEQYF
TRBV21-1,TRBJ2-3,CASSNRDRVPLGDTQYF
TRBV6-1,TRBJ2-5,CASSDGRVQETQYF